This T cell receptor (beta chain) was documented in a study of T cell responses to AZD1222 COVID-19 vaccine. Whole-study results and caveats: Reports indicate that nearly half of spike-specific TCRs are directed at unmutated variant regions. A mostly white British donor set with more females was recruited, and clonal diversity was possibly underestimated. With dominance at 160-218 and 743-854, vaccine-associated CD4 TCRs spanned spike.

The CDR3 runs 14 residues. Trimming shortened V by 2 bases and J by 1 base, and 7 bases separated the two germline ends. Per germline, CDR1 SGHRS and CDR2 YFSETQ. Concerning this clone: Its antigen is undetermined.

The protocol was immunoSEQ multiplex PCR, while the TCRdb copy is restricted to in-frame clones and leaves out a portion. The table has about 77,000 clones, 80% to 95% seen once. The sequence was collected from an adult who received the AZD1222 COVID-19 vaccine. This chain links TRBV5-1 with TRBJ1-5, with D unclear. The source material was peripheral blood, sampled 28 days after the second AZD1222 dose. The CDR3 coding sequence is TGCGCCAGCAGCTTTGAACCAAGCAATCAGCCCCAGCATTTT. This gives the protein CASSFEPSNQPQHF.